The 18 T cell receptor beta chains given below trace back to one sample, sequenced in a study of radiation and T cells in renal cell carcinoma. Profiling relied on immunoSEQ multiplex PCR, and the TCRdb table lists in-frame clones only, not all of them. The table lists about 43,000 clones, around four fifths of them singletons. Sample time point: blood 4 weeks post-SBRT, at nephrectomy. Noted treatment: 15 Gy SBRT to primary tumor, nephrectomy 4 weeks later. Sequences were derived from blood, sampled from a patient whose treatment included radiotherapy and nephrectomy. The receptors were gathered from a woman aged 65 to 85 with renal cell carcinoma.

The chain is built from TRBV7-9 and TRBJ2-5, with D hard to call. Germline assignment: CDR1 SEHNR and CDR2 FQNEAQ (reference sequence). This CDR3 spans 12 amino acids. V was clipped by 5 bases and J by 2 bases, with 6 bases between them. The CDR3 loop reads CASSPDQETQYF. CDR3 sequence (DNA): TGTGCCAGCAGCCCAGATCAAGAGACCCAGTACTTC.

The CDR3: CASSVQTSEYEQYF. CDR3 in DNA: TGTGCCAGCAGCGTCCAGACTAGCGAGTACGAGCAGTACTTC. V and J are TRBV5-6 and TRBJ2-7, with 8 nucleotides matching TRBD2. The V gene's germline CDR1 is SGHDT and CDR2 YYEEEE. The CDR3 consists of 14 residues. V dropped 4 bases and J dropped 4; count of bases not matched to a gene: 7.

CDR3 amino acids: CASSPPFSGRASGELFF. In DNA form, the CDR3 reads TGTGCCAGCAGCCCCCCCTTTAGCGGGAGGGCCTCCGGGGAGCTGTTTTTT. This sequence joins TRBV5-6 and TRBJ2-2, with 11 bases fitting TRBD2. The germline CDR1 and CDR2 sequences are SGHDT and YYEEEE. The CDR3 loop spans 17 amino acids. V lost 4 bases and J lost 6; bases outside the gene matches: 11.

The rearrangement uses TRBV9 and TRBJ2-1; 15 nucleotides align to TRBD2. There are 15 residues in the CDR3. Germline assignment: CDR1 SGDLS and CDR2 YYNGEE. V was pared by 3 bases and J by 6 bases, with 1 base of the junction left unmatched. This CDR3 reads CASSEGLAGGNEQFF. CDR3 sequence (DNA): TGTGCCAGCAGCGAGGGACTAGCGGGGGGCAATGAGCAGTTCTTC.

The rearrangement links TRBV11-1 to TRBJ2-2, with no clear D. The CDR3 covers 13 residues. V shed 7 bases and J shed 7 bases, with 13 bases lying between them. Germline CDR1 is SGHAT and CDR2 is FQDESV (reference sequence). CDR3: CASNQVESGELFF. The CDR3 DNA sequence: TGTGCCAGCAACCAAGTTGAAAGCGGGGAGCTGTTTTTT.

This rearrangement joins TRBV10-3 to TRBJ1-2; no clear D. V shed 3 bases and J shed 4 bases, with 15 bases lying between them. The germline V gene encodes CDR1 ENHRY and CDR2 SYGVKD. The CDR3 covers 15 residues. The chain's CDR3 is CAISDQVAEGYGYTF. CDR3 nucleotide sequence: TGTGCCATCAGTGATCAGGTGGCAGAGGGCTATGGCTACACCTTC.

This clone was observed once. V gene TRBV5-6 combines with J gene TRBJ2-1; D uncertain. The V end lost 2 bases, the J end lost 10 bases, and 10 bases lay between the germline ends. Per the germline V gene, CDR1 is SGHDT and CDR2 is YYEEEE. The CDR3 loop spans 12 amino acids. The CDR3 here is CASSFSRFEQFF. DNA for the CDR3: TGTGCCAGCAGCTTTAGTCGGTTCGAGCAGTTCTTC.

Concerning this clone: The germline gene is not matched at one end of the junction; a read error may be the cause. This CDR3 reads CASSEALGSRANVLTF. The DNA of the CDR3 is TGTGCCAGCAGTGAAGCGCTTGGCTCTCGGGCCAACGTCCTGACTTTC. V gene TRBV2 combines with J gene TRBJ2-6; D ambiguous. CDR1 and CDR2 from the germline V gene are SNHLY and FYNNEI. This CDR3 is built from 16 residues.

V and J are TRBV11-2 and TRBJ2-7, with D perhaps assigned TRBD1 or TRBD2 (5 bases each). CDR1 is SGHAT and CDR2 is FQNNGV in the germline V gene. The CDR3 loop spans 19 amino acids. V was shortened by 0 bases and J by 0 bases, with 21 bases between the two germline ends. The CDR3 reads CASSLERTVGDRNSYEQYF. The CDR3 DNA is TGTGCCAGCAGCTTAGAACGAACCGTTGGGGACCGTAACTCCTACGAGCAGTACTTC.

This sequence joins TRBV6-6 and TRBJ1-1; the D gene is possibly TRBD1 (6 bases). Trimming left V 2 bases short and J 3 bases short, with 7 bases between. Germline V gene data show CDR1 as MNHNY and CDR2 as SVGAGI (reference sequence). The CDR3 spans 13 residues. The CDR3 spells CASSYAGDTEAFF. The CDR3 DNA follows: TGTGCCAGCAGTTACGCAGGGGACACTGAAGCTTTCTTT.

This sequence joins TRBV29-1 and TRBJ2-2, with D possibly being TRBD1 or TRBD2 (5 bases each). The CDR3 is 13 residues long. Between the trimmed V and J ends, which lost 7 bases and 6 bases, there was a span of 15 bases. CDR1 is SQVTM and CDR2 is ANQGSEA in the germline V gene. CDR3 amino acids: CSAALRGAGELFF. As DNA, the CDR3 is TGCAGCGCCGCGTTAAGGGGAGCCGGGGAGCTGTTTTTT.

The gene calls are TRBV5-1 and TRBJ1-1; D is undetermined. V was shortened by 4 bases and J by 2 bases, with 12 bases between the two germline ends. Germline V CDR1 and CDR2: SGHRS, YFSETQ. This CDR3 has 14 residues. This chain's CDR3 is CASSQQDGNTEAFF. The CDR3 DNA reads TGCGCCAGCAGCCAACAAGACGGAAACACTGAAGCTTTCTTT.

The chain has TRBV4-2 and TRBJ2-7; a weak D match, TRBD1 (6 bases). The CDR3 runs to 14 residues. V was cut by 0 bases and J by 3 bases, with 9 bases left in between. The germline CDR1 and CDR2 sequences are LGHNA and YNFKEQ. DNA for the CDR3: TGTGCCAGCAGCCAAGAGAGGGGACACTACGAGCAGTACTTC. Translation: CASSQERGHYEQYF.

This chain connects TRBV7-2 to TRBJ2-3; possible D gene TRBD2, 6 bases. In germline, CDR1 is SGHTA, CDR2 FQGNSA. The V and J ends lost 5 bases and 3 bases respectively, with 15 bases between them. The CDR3 extends over 15 amino acids. CDR3 DNA sequence: TGTGCCAGCAGCCCGGGACTGGGACGGACAGATACGCAGTATTTT. Its protein is CASSPGLGRTDTQYF.

V is TRBV5-1 and J is TRBJ2-1; TRBD1 matches 7 bases. Germline CDR1 SGHRS, CDR2 YFSETQ. This CDR3 has 15 residues. V gave up 0 bases and J gave up 6 bases; unmatched junction bases: 6. CDR3 residues: CASSLAQGQTNEQFF. The CDR3 DNA follows: TGCGCCAGCAGCTTGGCCCAGGGACAGACCAATGAGCAGTTCTTC.

The chain has TRBV7-9 and TRBJ2-7; D is ambiguous. Germline CDR1 is SEHNR and CDR2 is FQNEAQ (reference sequence). The V gene lost 1 base and the J gene lost 3 bases, with 7 bases spanning the gap. CDR3 length: 13 amino acids. CDR3 bases: TGTGCCAGCAGCTTAGACGCACGCTACGAGCAGTACTTC. It is translated as CASSLDARYEQYF.

The gene calls are TRBV6-1 and TRBJ1-2, with 7 bases matching TRBD1. The trim removed 1 base at V and 5 bases at J, leaving 13 bases unmatched. The length of the CDR3 is 17 residues. Germline V CDR1 and CDR2: MNHNS, SASEGT. In DNA, the CDR3 is TGTGCCAGCAGTGAAGGACTAGGGGCAGGGGGAGGGTATGGCTACACCTTC. It yields the protein CASSEGLGAGGGYGYTF.

Remarks on this clone: A far bigger clonotype differs at one base, so this is likely a read error. The rearrangement links TRBV7-6 to TRBJ2-7; TRBD1 matches 8 bases. This CDR3 has 13 amino acids. CDR1 is SGHVS and CDR2 is FNYEAQ in the germline V gene. The junction had 5 bases not matched to a gene; V was cut back by 4 bases and J by 6 bases. The DNA of the CDR3 is TGTGCCAGCAGCTCCGGACAGGGCTTCGAGCAGTACTTC. It encodes CASSSGQGFEQYF.